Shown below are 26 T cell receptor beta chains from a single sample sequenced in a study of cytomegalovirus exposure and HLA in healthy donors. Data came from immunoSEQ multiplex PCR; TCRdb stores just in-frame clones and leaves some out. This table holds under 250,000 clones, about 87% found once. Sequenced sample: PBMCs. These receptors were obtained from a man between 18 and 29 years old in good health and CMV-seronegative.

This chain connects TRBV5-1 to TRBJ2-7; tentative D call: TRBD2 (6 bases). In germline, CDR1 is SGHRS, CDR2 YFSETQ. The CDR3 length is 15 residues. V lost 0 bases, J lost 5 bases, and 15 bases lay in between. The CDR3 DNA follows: TGCGCCAGCAGCTTGGTGACGGGGGTTCCCCACGAGCAGTACTTC. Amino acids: CASSLVTGVPHEQYF.

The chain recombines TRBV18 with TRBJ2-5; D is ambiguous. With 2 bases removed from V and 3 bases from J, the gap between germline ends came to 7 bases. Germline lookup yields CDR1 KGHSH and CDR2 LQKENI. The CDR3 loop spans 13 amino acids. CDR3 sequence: CASSPSREETQYF. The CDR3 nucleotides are TGTGCCAGCTCACCAAGCCGGGAAGAGACCCAGTACTTC.

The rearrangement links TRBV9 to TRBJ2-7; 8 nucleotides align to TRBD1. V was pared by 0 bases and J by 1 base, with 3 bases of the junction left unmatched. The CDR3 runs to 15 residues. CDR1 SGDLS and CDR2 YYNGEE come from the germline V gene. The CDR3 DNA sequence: TGTGCCAGCAGCGTAGACAGGGGGGAATCCTACGAGCAGTACTTC. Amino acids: CASSVDRGESYEQYF.

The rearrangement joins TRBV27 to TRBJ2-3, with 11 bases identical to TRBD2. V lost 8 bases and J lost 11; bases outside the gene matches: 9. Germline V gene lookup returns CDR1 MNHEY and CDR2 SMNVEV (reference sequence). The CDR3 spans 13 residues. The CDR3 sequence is CASGLAGPEVQYF. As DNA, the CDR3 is TGTGCCAGCGGACTAGCGGGTCCTGAGGTGCAGTATTTT.

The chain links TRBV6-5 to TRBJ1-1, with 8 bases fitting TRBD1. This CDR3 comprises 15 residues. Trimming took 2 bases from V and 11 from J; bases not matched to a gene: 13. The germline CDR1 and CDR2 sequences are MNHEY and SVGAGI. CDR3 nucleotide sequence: TGTGCCAGCAGTTACAGGCTCCCAGGCAGGGGGCAGGCTTTCTTT. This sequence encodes CASSYRLPGRGQAFF.

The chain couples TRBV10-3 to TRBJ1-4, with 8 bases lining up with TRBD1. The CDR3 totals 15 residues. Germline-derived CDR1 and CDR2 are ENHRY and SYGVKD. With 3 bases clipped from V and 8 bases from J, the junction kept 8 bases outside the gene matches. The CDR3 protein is CAISESDRATEKLFF. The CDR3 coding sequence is TGTGCCATCAGTGAATCGGACAGGGCAACAGAAAAACTGTTTTTT.

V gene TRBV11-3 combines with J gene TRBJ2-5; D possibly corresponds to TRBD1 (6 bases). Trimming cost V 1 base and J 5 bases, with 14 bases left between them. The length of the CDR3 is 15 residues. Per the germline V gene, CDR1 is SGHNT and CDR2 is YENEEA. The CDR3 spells CASSLGSGATETQYF. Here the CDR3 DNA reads TGTGCCAGCAGCTTAGGATCAGGGGCAACGGAGACCCAGTACTTC.

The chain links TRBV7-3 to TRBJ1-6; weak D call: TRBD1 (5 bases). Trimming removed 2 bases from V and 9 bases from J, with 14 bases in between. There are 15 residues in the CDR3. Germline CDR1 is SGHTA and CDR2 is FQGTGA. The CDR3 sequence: CASSLSVLQGSPLHF. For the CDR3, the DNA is TGTGCCAGCAGCTTATCGGTACTCCAGGGTTCACCCCTCCACTTT. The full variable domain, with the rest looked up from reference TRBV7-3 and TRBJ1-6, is GAGVSQTPSNKVTEKGKYVELRCDPISGHTALYWYRQSLGQGPEFLIYFQGTGAADDSGLPNDRFFAVRPEGSVSTLKIQRTERGDSAVYLCASSLSVLQGSPLHFGNGTRLTVT.

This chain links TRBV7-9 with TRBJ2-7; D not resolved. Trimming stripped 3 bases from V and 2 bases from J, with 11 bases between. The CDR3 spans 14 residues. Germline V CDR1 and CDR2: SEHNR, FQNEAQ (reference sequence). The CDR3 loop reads CASSFPRSAYEQYF. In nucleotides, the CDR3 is TGTGCCAGCAGCTTCCCCAGGTCCGCCTACGAGCAGTACTTC.

CDR3 amino acids: CASSTGSSSPLHF. The CDR3, as DNA: TGTGCCAGCAGTACCGGTAGTTCTTCACCCCTCCACTTT. The chain combines TRBV6-6 with TRBJ1-6; D is undetermined. Trimming pared 5 bases from V and 9 bases from J, leaving 11 bases between. The CDR3 length is 13 residues. Germline assignment: CDR1 MNHNY and CDR2 SVGAGI (reference sequence).

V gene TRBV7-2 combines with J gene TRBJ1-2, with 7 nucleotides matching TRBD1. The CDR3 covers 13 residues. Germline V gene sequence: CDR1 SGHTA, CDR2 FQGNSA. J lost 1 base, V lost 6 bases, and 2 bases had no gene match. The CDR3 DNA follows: TGTGCCAGCAGACGGGACAGTAACTATGGCTACACCTTC. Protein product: CASRRDSNYGYTF.

Written as DNA, the CDR3 is TGTGCCAGCAGTACCCCAGGGGGAGAGACCCAGTACTTC. It translates to CASSTPGGETQYF. The chain has TRBV25-1 and TRBJ2-5, with 7 bases matching TRBD1. V lost 5 bases, J lost 4 bases, and 4 bases stayed unmatched. This CDR3 comprises 13 residues. Looked up from germline, CDR1 is MGHDK and CDR2 is SYGVNS.

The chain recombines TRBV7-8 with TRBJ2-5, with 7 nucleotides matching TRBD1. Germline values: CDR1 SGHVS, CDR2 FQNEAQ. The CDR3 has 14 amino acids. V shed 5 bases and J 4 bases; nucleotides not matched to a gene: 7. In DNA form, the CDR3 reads TGTGCCAGCAGCGCCCGGACAGGTCCAGAGACCCAGTACTTC. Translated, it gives CASSARTGPETQYF. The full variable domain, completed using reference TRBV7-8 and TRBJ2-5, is GAGVSQSPRYKVAKRGQDVALRCDPISGHVSLFWYQQALGQGPEFLTYFQNEAQLDKSGLPSDRFFAERPEGSVSTLKIQRTQQEDSAVYLCASSARTGPETQYFGPGTRLLVL.

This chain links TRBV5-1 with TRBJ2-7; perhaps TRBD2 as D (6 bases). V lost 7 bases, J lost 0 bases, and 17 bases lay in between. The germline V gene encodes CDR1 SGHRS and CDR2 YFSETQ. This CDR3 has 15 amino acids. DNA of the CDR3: TGCGCCAGCTATTTAGGAGGGCCGAGCTCCTACGAGCAGTACTTC. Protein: CASYLGGPSSYEQYF.

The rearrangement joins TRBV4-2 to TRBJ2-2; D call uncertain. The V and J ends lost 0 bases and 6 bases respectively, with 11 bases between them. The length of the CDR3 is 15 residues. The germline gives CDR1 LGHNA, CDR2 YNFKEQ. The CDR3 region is CASSQDVAGSGELFF. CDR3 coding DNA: TGTGCCAGCAGCCAAGATGTTGCAGGCTCCGGGGAGCTGTTTTTT.

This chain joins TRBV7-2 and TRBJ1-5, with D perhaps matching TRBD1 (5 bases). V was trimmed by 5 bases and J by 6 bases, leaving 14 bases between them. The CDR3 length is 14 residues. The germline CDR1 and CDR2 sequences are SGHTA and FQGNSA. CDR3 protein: CASSPTLGVQPQHF. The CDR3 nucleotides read TGTGCCAGCAGCCCCACTTTAGGGGTTCAGCCCCAGCATTTT.

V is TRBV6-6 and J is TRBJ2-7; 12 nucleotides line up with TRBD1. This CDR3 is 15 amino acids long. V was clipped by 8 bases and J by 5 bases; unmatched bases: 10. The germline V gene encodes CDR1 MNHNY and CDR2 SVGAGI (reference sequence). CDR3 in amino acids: CASSTRGTGGDEQYF. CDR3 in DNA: TGTGCCAGCTCGACCCGCGGGACAGGGGGCGACGAGCAGTACTTC.

The chain's CDR3 is CAISGWDRGYNEQFF. CDR3 DNA sequence: TGTGCCATCAGTGGGTGGGACAGGGGATACAATGAGCAGTTCTTC. The chain links TRBV10-3 to TRBJ2-1; 10 nucleotides agree with TRBD1. Germline V gene lookup returns CDR1 ENHRY and CDR2 SYGVKD. CDR3 length: 15 residues. The trim removed 4 bases at V and 4 bases at J, leaving 4 bases unmatched.

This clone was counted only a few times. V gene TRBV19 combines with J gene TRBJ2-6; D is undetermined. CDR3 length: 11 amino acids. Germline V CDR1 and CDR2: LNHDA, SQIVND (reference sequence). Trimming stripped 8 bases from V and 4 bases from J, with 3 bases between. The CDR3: CASLGANVLTF. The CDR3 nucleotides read TGTGCCAGTCTCGGGGCCAACGTCCTGACTTTC.

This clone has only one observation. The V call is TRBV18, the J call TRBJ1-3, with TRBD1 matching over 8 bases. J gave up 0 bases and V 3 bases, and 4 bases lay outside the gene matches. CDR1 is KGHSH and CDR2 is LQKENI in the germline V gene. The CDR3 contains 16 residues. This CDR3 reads CASSPFDRGSGNTIYF. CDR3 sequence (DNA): TGTGCCAGCTCACCTTTTGACAGGGGCTCTGGAAACACCATATATTTT.

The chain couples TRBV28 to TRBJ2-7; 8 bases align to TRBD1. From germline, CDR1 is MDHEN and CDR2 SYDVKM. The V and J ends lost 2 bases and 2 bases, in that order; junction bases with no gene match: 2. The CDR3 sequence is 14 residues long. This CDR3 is CASSLRQGPYEQYF. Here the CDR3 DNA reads TGTGCCAGCAGTTTACGACAGGGGCCCTACGAGCAGTACTTC.

The CDR3 sequence: CASSSGGEKLFF. In DNA, the CDR3 is TGTGCCAGCAGTTCCGGGGGTGAAAAACTGTTTTTT. The rearrangement uses TRBV6-5 and TRBJ1-4; TRBD1 might be the D (5 bases). Looked up from germline, CDR1 is MNHEY and CDR2 is SVGAGI. The CDR3 extends over 12 amino acids. V gave up 4 bases and J gave up 7 bases, with 7 bases separating them.

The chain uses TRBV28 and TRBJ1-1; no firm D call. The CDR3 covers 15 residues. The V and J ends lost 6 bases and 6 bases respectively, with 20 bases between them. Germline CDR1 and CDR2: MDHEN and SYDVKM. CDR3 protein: CASSMAAAVKSEAFF. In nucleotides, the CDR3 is TGTGCCAGCAGCATGGCGGCAGCGGTGAAATCTGAAGCTTTCTTT.

The CDR3 DNA reads as TGTGCCAGCAGCGTAGGGGGTAGCGGGACCAACGAGCAGTACTTC. It codes for CASSVGGSGTNEQYF. This rearrangement joins TRBV9 to TRBJ2-7, with 8 bases lining up with TRBD2. In germline, CDR1 is SGDLS, CDR2 YYNGEE. This CDR3 contains 15 residues. The V and J ends lost 0 bases and 5 bases, in that order; junction bases with no gene match: 7.

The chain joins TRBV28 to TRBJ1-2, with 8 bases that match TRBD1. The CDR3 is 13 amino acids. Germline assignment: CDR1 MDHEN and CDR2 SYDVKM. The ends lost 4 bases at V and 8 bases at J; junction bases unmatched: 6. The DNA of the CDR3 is TGTGCCAGCAGTTCAGGGGGCAGGGGCGGCTACACCTTC. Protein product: CASSSGGRGGYTF.

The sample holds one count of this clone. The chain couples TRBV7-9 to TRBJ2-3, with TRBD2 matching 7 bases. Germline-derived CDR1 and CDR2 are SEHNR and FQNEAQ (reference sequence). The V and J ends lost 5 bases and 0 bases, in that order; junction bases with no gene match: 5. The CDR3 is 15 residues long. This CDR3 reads CASSPAAGSTDTQYF. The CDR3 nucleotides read TGTGCCAGCAGCCCGGCAGCGGGGAGCACAGATACGCAGTATTTT.